This T cell receptor (beta chain) came from a study of T cell responses to AZD1222 COVID-19 vaccine. Study-level points and caveats: Repertoire sampling happened only post peak T cell response. Seropositive status at baseline applied to only a handful of AZD1222 recipients. Spike-specific TCR breadth and depth were elevated following two AZD1222 doses.

Produced via immunoSEQ multiplex PCR; TCRdb's table is partial and in-frame only. The table includes around 70,000 clones, around 86% detected once. This clone was observed a single time. Its target is unknown. The sequence came from an adult in good health. This material consisted of peripheral blood, taken on day 0 of AZD1222 vaccination.

The CDR3 nucleotides are TGTGCCAGCAGCTTAGCGGTTTCTGGATTCTATGAAAAACTGTTTTTT. Translating gives CASSLAVSGFYEKLFF. This sequence joins TRBV7-8 and TRBJ1-4; no clear D. Germline CDR1 is SGHVS and CDR2 is FQNEAQ. The V end was cut by 0 bases, the J end by 6 bases, with 14 bases between. The CDR3 has 16 residues. The full variable domain, rest sourced from reference TRBV7-8 and TRBJ1-4, is GAGVSQSPRYKVAKRGQDVALRCDPISGHVSLFWYQQALGQGPEFLTYFQNEAQLDKSGLPSDRFFAERPEGSVSTLKIQRTQQEDSAVYLCASSLAVSGFYEKLFFGSGTQLSVL.